Detailed here is one T cell receptor beta chain. The target antigen is unknown. The data are from a study of cytomegalovirus exposure and HLA in healthy donors. The study's findings and limits: Presence/absence analyses rested on an assumption that sequencing depth was roughly uniform across donors. Among the CMV-associated chains, a few were confirmed in vitro as specific for CMV antigens. Within an earlier analysis, most TCR beta V segments proved productive either about 90% or about 30% of the time.

Though nominally healthy at sampling, donors likely had unrecorded immune exposures. The germline gives CDR1 SGHNT, CDR2 YYREEE (reference sequence). The V and J ends lost 2 bases and 7 bases, in that order; junction bases with no gene match: 12. The length of the CDR3 is 16 residues. It was with 60 Vbeta and 13 Jbeta primers that the PCR ran. Assay used: immunoSEQ multiplex PCR; TCRdb lists only in-frame clones, some missing. The sample contains roughly 80,000 clones, approximately 80% of which appear only once. The sample consisted of PBMCs. The clonotype comes from a man aged 40-49 years in good health and CMV-seronegative. This chain joins TRBV5-4 and TRBJ2-7; 10 positions match TRBD1. The CDR3 nucleotides read TGTGCCAGCAGCTTTGGGGACAGGGGCCCTTTGGGGGAGCAGTACTTC. Translated, it gives CASSFGDRGPLGEQYF. Combining the CDR3 with reference TRBV5-4 and TRBJ2-7 gives the whole variable domain ETGVTQSPTHLIKTRGQQVTLRCSSQSGHNTVSWYQQALGQGPQFIFQYYREEENGRGNFPPRFSGLQFPNYSSELNVNALELDDSALYLCASSFGDRGPLGEQYFGPGTRLTVT.